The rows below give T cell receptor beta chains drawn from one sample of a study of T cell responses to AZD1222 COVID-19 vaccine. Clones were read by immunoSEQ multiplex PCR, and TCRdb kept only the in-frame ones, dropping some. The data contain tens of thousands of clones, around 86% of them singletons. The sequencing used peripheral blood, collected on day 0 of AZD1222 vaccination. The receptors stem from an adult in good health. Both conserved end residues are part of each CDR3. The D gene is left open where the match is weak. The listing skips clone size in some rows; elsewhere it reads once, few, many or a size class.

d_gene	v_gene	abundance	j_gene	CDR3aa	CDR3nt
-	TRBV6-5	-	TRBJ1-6	CASTPTNNSPLHF	TGTGCCAGCACACCTACTAATAATTCACCCCTCCACTTT
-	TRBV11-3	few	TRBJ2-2	CASSLEGSDTGELFF	TGTGCCAGCAGCTTAGAGGGCTCCGACACCGGGGAGCTGTTTTTT
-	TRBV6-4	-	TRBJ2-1	CASSEQPSSYNEQFF	TGTGCCAGCAGTGAACAGCCAAGCTCCTACAATGAGCAGTTCTTC
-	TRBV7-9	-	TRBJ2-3	CASSLAGLRRGGTQYF	TGTGCCAGCAGCTTAGCGGGACTGCGGAGGGGGGGTACGCAGTATTTT
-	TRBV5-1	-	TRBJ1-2	CASSLNQGPPSF	TGCGCCAGCAGCTTGAACCAGGGGCCCCCTTCCTTC
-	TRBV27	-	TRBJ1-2	CASSLDSLGYGYTF	TGTGCCAGCAGTTTGGACAGCTTAGGCTATGGCTACACCTTC
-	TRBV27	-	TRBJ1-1	CASKGWSANTEAFF	TGTGCCAGCAAGGGGTGGTCGGCGAACACTGAAGCTTTCTTT
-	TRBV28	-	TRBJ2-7	CASSGRPSSYEQYF	TGTGCCAGTTCCGGCAGGCCGAGCTCCTACGAGCAGTACTTC
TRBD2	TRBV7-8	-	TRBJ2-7	CASSLWTSSSQNNEQYF	TGTGCCAGCAGCTTATGGACTAGCAGTAGCCAGAATAACGAGCAGTACTTC
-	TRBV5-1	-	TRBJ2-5	CASSLVGAEETQYF	TGCGCCAGCAGCTTGGTAGGGGCGGAAGAGACCCAGTACTTC
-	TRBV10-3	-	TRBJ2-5	CAGGGPQETQYF	TGTGCGGGCGGGGGCCCCCAAGAGACCCAGTACTTC
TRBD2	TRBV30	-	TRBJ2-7	CAWKPPSGRGYEQYF	TGTGCCTGGAAACCGCCTAGCGGGAGAGGATACGAGCAGTACTTC
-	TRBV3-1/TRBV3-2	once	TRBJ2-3	CASSRETGTSTDTQYF	TGTGCCAGCAGCCGGGAAACAGGGACTAGCACAGATACGCAGTATTTT
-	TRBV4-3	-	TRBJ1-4	CASSQDLASIDEKLFF	TGCGCCAGCAGCCAAGATTTGGCGAGTATTGATGAAAAACTGTTTTTT
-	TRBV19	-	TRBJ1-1	CASSMYREAFF	TGTGCCAGTAGTATGTACAGAGAAGCTTTCTTT
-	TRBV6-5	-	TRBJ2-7	CASSSGTLHEQYF	TGTGCCAGCAGCTCCGGGACATTACACGAGCAGTACTTC
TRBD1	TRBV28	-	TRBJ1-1	CASSQIRGVLMNTEAFF	TGTGCCAGCAGTCAGATCAGGGGGGTTTTAATGAACACTGAAGCTTTCTTT
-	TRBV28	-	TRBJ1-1	CASSLQGLNTEAFF	TGTGCCAGCAGTTTACAGGGGCTGAACACTGAAGCTTTCTTT
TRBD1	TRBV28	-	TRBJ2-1	CASSSFDRAPYNEQFF	TGTGCCAGCAGCTCTTTCGACAGGGCCCCCTACAATGAGCAGTTCTTC